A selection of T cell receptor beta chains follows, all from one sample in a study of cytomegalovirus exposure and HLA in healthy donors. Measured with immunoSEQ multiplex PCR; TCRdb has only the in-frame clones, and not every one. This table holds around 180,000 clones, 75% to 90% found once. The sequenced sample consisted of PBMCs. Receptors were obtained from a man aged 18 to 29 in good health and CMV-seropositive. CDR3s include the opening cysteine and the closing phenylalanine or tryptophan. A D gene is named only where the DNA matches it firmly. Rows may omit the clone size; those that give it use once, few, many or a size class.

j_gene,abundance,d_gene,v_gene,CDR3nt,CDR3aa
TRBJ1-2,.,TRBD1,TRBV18,TGTGCCAGCTCACGACAGGGTCGCCGAGGGGGCTACACCTTC,CASSRQGRRGGYTF
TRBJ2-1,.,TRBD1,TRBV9,TGTGCCAGCAGCGAGAGGACAGGGGGCACGAATGAGCAGTTCTTC,CASSERTGGTNEQFF
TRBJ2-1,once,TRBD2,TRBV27,TGTGCCAGCAGCCCGGGACTAGCCGGCAATGAGCAGTTCTTC,CASSPGLAGNEQFF
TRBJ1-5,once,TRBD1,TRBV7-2,TGTGCCAGCAGCCCAGGGGGGAATAGCAATCAGCCCCAGCATTTT,CASSPGGNSNQPQHF
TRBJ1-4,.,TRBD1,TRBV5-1,TGCGCCAGCAGCTTGGCGATACAGGGGAATGAAAAACTGTTTTTT,CASSLAIQGNEKLFF
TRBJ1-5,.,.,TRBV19,TGTGCCAGTCCAGTATTTCAGCCCCAGCATTTT,CASPVFQPQHF
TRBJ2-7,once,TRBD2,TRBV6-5,TGTGCCAGCACGAGAAGCGGGAGGGGGGGGCACGAGCAGTACTTC,CASTRSGRGGHEQYF
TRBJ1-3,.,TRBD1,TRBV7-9,TGTGCCAGCAGCGCGGGACAGGTCTACTCTGGAAACACCATATATTTT,CASSAGQVYSGNTIYF
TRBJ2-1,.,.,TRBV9,TGTGCCAGCAGCGTAGGCAGCGATGAGCAGTTCTTC,CASSVGSDEQFF
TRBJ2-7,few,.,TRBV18,TGTGCCAGCTCGCCGGCAGGGTGGGAATACGAGCAGTACTTC,CASSPAGWEYEQYF
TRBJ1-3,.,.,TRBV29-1,TGCAGCGCCGAGAAATCGGGCTCTGGAAACACCATATATTTT,CSAEKSGSGNTIYF
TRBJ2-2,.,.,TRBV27,TGTGCCAGCAACAAATTCGCGAACACCGGGGAGCTGTTTTTT,CASNKFANTGELFF
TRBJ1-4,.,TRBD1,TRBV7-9,TGTGCCAGCAGCTTAAGGGCAGGGGGCGTTGAAAAACTGTTTTTT,CASSLRAGGVEKLFF
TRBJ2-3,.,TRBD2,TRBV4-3,TGCGCCAGCAGCCGAGAACTAGCGATAAGCACAGATACGCAGTATTTT,CASSRELAISTDTQYF
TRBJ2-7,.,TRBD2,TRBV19,TGTGCCAGTACTTCCCAAGCGGGAGCTGCGTACGAGCAGTACTTC,CASTSQAGAAYEQYF
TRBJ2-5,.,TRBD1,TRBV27,TGTGCCAGCAGTCCAGGGGACAGGGGGTTGGAGACCCAGTACTTC,CASSPGDRGLETQYF
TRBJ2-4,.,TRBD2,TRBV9,TGTGCCAGCAGCGCCGCAGCGGGACCCAAAAACATTCAGTACTTC,CASSAAAGPKNIQYF
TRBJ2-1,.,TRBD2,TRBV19,TGTGCCAGTAGCCTACGCGTACTAGCGGACTCCTACAATGAGCAGTTCTTC,CASSLRVLADSYNEQFF
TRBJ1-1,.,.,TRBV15,TGTGCCACCAGCCTACTGGGGGGGACTGAAGCTTTCTTT,CATSLLGGTEAFF
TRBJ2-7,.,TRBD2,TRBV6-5,TGTGCCAGCAGTTTAAGCGGCGGGAGGTCCTACGAGCAGTACTTC,CASSLSGGRSYEQYF
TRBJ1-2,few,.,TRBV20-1,TGCAGTGGCCGGGGGGCAGGTGGCTACACCTTC,CSGRGAGGYTF
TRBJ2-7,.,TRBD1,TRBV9,TGTGCCAGCAGCCCCCCCCCGGGGCAGGGGGCGTACGAGCAGTACTTC,CASSPPPGQGAYEQYF
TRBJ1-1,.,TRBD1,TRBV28,TGTGCCAGCAGTACTCCAGGGGGCCCGAACACTGAAGCTTTCTTT,CASSTPGGPNTEAFF
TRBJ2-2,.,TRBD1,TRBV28,TGTGCCAGCAGCGCCGGGACAGTGAACACCGGGGAGCTGTTTTTT,CASSAGTVNTGELFF
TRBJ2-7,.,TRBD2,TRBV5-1,TGCGCCAGCAGCCCGGGACTAGCGGGAATCAACGAGCAGTACTTC,CASSPGLAGINEQYF
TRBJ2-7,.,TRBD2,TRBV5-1,TGCGCCAGCGAACCGGGACTAGGGGCCGAGCAGTACTTC,CASEPGLGAEQYF
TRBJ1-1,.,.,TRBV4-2,TGTGCCAGCAGCCAAGATGGGGAGAGCACTGAAGCTTTCTTT,CASSQDGESTEAFF
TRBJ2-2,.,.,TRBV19,TGTGCCAGTAGTATACTAATGGACACCGGGGAGCTGTTTTTT,CASSILMDTGELFF
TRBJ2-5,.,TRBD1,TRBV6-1,TGTGCCAGCGGCCGGGACAGGGTAGGAGAGACCCAGTACTTC,CASGRDRVGETQYF
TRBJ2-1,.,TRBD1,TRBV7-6,TGTGCCAGCAGCTGGGGACAGCAAGGGTCCTACAATGAGCAGTTCTTC,CASSWGQQGSYNEQFF
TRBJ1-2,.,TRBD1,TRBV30,TGTGCCTGGAGCCGGGACAGGGGATATGGCTACACCTTC,CAWSRDRGYGYTF
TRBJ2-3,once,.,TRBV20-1,TGCAGTGCGTCTCAGAGGAATTTT,CSASQRNF
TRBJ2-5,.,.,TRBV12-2,TGTGCAAGTCGCTTGGCTAGCGGCGAGATTCAAGAGACCCAGTACTTC,CASRLASGEIQETQYF
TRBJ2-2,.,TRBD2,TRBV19,TGTGCCAGTAGTGGGGGACTACGCCCCGGGGAGCTGTTTTTT,CASSGGLRPGELFF
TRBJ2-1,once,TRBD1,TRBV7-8,TGTGCCACCAAGCAGGGGGCAGGATACTACAATGAGCAGTTCTTC,CATKQGAGYYNEQFF
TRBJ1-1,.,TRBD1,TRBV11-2,TGTGCCAGCAGCTCGATGGACAGGGGCCACACTGAAGCTTTCTTT,CASSSMDRGHTEAFF
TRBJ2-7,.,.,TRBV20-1,TGCAGTGCTAGTGTACAGGGACAGTACTTC,CSASVQGQYF